A selection of T cell receptor beta chains follows, all from one sample in a study of T cell changes during pregnancy in multiple sclerosis. Produced via immunoSEQ multiplex PCR; TCRdb's table is partial and in-frame only. The sample has 30,000 to 50,000 clones; roughly nine tenths are singletons. Sequenced material: CD4+ T cells from peripheral blood mononuclear cells, taken in the third trimester of pregnancy. The receptor set was obtained from a female donor in good health, enrolled as a control in a pregnancy study. The CDR3 runs from the conserved cysteine through the conserved F or W. D genes are given only for firm matches. Size is stated for part of the rows, as once, few or many counts, or as a class when the clone is expanded.

abundance	v_gene	d_gene	j_gene	CDR3nt	CDR3aa
.	TRBV10-3	.	TRBJ2-1	TGTGCCATCAGTGCGCCCCTCGGCGGGTCGCTCAATGAGCAGTTCTTC	CAISAPLGGSLNEQFF
.	TRBV7-9	.	TRBJ1-3	TGTGCCAGCAGCCGGGAGGGAAACACCATATATTTT	CASSREGNTIYF
.	TRBV7-9	TRBD2	TRBJ2-3	TGTGCCAGCAGCTCCGCGGGGGGGCAATTAGATACGCAGTATTTT	CASSSAGGQLDTQYF
.	TRBV7-3	.	TRBJ2-1	TGTGCCAGCAGCTTAGCGGGACGGATTTACAATGAGCAGTTCTTC	CASSLAGRIYNEQFF
.	TRBV27	.	TRBJ1-2	TGTGCCAGCAAACAGGGCAACTATGGCTACACCTTC	CASKQGNYGYTF
.	TRBV4-1	.	TRBJ2-2	TGCGCCAGCAGCCTACAGGGTCCGGTGACCGGGGAGCTGTTTTTT	CASSLQGPVTGELFF
.	TRBV6-4	TRBD1	TRBJ2-5	TGTGCCAGCATCCCCGGGACAGGGGGAGAGACCCAGTACTTC	CASIPGTGGETQYF
.	TRBV27	.	TRBJ2-1	TGTGCCAGCAGTTATCGGGACTGGAACTACAATGAGCAGTTCTTC	CASSYRDWNYNEQFF
.	TRBV9	.	TRBJ2-3	TGTGCCAGCAGCGCGACAGGTCTCACAGATACGCAGTATTTT	CASSATGLTDTQYF
.	TRBV14	TRBD2	TRBJ2-1	TGTGCCAGCAGCCAAGAAGCGGGAGGGCCACGTCCTCTTGAGCAGTTCTTC	CASSQEAGGPRPLEQFF
few	TRBV14	.	TRBJ1-5	TGTGCCAGCAGCCAAGGACAGGTCGGGCAGCCCCAGCATTTT	CASSQGQVGQPQHF
.	TRBV29-1	TRBD1	TRBJ1-4	TGCAGCGCCGAGGGGGCCGAAGGAAGGGAAAAACTGTTTTTT	CSAEGAEGREKLFF
.	TRBV7-7	.	TRBJ1-1	TGTGCTAGCAGCCCCGTATTACAGGGATTAGCGAACACTGAAGCTTTCTTT	CASSPVLQGLANTEAFF
.	TRBV28	.	TRBJ2-1	TGTGCCAGCTGGCTTGGGGGGGCGAGCTCCTACAATGAGCAGTTCTTC	CASWLGGASSYNEQFF
.	TRBV6-1	.	TRBJ1-2	TGTGCCAGCAGTGAATATGGGGGCGAATTGGGCTACACCTTC	CASSEYGGELGYTF
.	TRBV28	TRBD2	TRBJ2-7	TGTGCCAGCACCCGTCCGGGACTAGCGGTGGAGCAGTACTTC	CASTRPGLAVEQYF
.	TRBV5-1	.	TRBJ1-1	TGCGCCAGCAGCTCCCGCGGGGGATCTGAAGCTTTCTTT	CASSSRGGSEAFF
once	TRBV9	.	TRBJ1-4	TGTGCCAGCAGCGCCAAGCCGGCTAATGAAAAACTGTTTTTT	CASSAKPANEKLFF
.	TRBV7-3	.	TRBJ1-5	TGTGCCAGCAGCCCCCGACGGCCCCCGGGTCAGCCCCAGCATTTT	CASSPRRPPGQPQHF
.	TRBV2	TRBD1	TRBJ1-4	TGTGCCAGCAGTCGACAGGGGCAGGGAGAAAAACTGTTTTTT	CASSRQGQGEKLFF
.	TRBV11-1	TRBD1	TRBJ2-5	TGTGCCAGCAGCTTAGCGAGGGACAGGGGGCTTAGAGAGACCCAGTACTTC	CASSLARDRGLRETQYF
.	TRBV30	.	TRBJ1-1	TGTGCCTGGAGGGCGGATAAGAACACTGAAGCTTTCTTT	CAWRADKNTEAFF
once	TRBV7-9	.	TRBJ1-2	TGTGCCAGCAGCTCAGCGGAGGGCGTCTATGGCTACACCTTC	CASSSAEGVYGYTF
.	TRBV28	TRBD2	TRBJ2-7	TGTGCCAGCAGTCCCGGGGTCAGGACTAGATCATTC	CASSPGVRTRSF
.	TRBV15	TRBD2	TRBJ2-1	TGTGCCACCAGCAGTAGCGGGGGGGCGTATGAGCAGTTCTTC	CATSSSGGAYEQFF
.	TRBV7-2	TRBD1	TRBJ2-1	TGTGCCAGCAGCCCGGGACAGCGCTACAATGAGCAGTTCTTC	CASSPGQRYNEQFF
.	TRBV7-7	TRBD2	TRBJ2-1	TGTGCTAGCAGCCAGGCGGGGACTAGCGGGAGTAATGAGCAGTTCTTC	CASSQAGTSGSNEQFF
few	TRBV30	.	TRBJ1-1	TGTGGTTTCAGCCGGAGGACTGAAGCTTTCTTT	CGFSRRTEAFF
once	TRBV6-6	.	TRBJ1-2	TGTGCCAGCAGCGAAGGACTGTATGGCTACACCTTC	CASSEGLYGYTF
.	TRBV19	TRBD1	TRBJ2-5	TGTGCCAGTGCCGACAGGGGGCAAGAGACCCAGTACTTC	CASADRGQETQYF
once	TRBV9	TRBD1	TRBJ1-2	TGTGCCAGCAGCGTAGGGAACGCAGGGGGACATGGCTACACCTTC	CASSVGNAGGHGYTF
.	TRBV7-8	.	TRBJ2-7	TGTGCCAGCAGCGACCAACACCGGGACTTGAGATCCTACGAGCAGTACTTC	CASSDQHRDLRSYEQYF
once	TRBV6-5	TRBD2	TRBJ2-7	TGTGCCAGCAGAACTAGCGTTGGTGCCTACGAGCAGTACTTC	CASRTSVGAYEQYF
.	TRBV5-5	TRBD2	TRBJ2-2	TGTGCCAGCAGCAGTATGGGACTAGTTACCGGGGAGCTGTTTTTT	CASSSMGLVTGELFF
.	TRBV28	TRBD2	TRBJ2-5	TGTGCCAGCAGTTTATACAATAGCGGGGCGTACCAAGAGACCCAGTACTTC	CASSLYNSGAYQETQYF
.	TRBV28	TRBD2	TRBJ2-4	TGTGCCAGCAGTTTATCGGGCGGGGGGAACATTCAGTACTTC	CASSLSGGGNIQYF
.	TRBV7-3	TRBD1	TRBJ1-6	TGTGCCAGCAGCCAAACAGGGGATGGGAATTCACCCCTCCACTTT	CASSQTGDGNSPLHF
.	TRBV5-6	TRBD2	TRBJ2-7	TGTGCCAGCAGCACCGGGACTAGCGAGGCCTACGAGCAGTACTTC	CASSTGTSEAYEQYF
.	TRBV6-6	TRBD2	TRBJ2-1	TGTGCCAGCAGTTTGTCTAGCGGGAGAGGGCCGAATGAGCAGTTCTTC	CASSLSSGRGPNEQFF
once	TRBV4-1	.	TRBJ2-7	TGCGCCAGCAGCCAGGGGGCGAAGCAGTACTTC	CASSQGAKQYF
once	TRBV11-1	TRBD1	TRBJ2-7	TGTGCCAGCAGCCCCCGACAGGGATTGTACGAGCAGTACTTC	CASSPRQGLYEQYF
.	TRBV18	TRBD1	TRBJ2-3	TGTGCCAGCTCACCACGGGACAGGATGACAGATACGCAGTATTTT	CASSPRDRMTDTQYF
.	TRBV15	.	TRBJ1-2	TGTGCCACCAGCAGCCACAGGTTAAACTATGGCTACACCTTC	CATSSHRLNYGYTF
.	TRBV2	TRBD1	TRBJ1-1	TGTGCCAGCAGTTACTCGGGACAGCGTCCACTGGGGGACACTGAAGCTTTCTTT	CASSYSGQRPLGDTEAFF
.	TRBV11-2	.	TRBJ2-3	TGTGCCAGCAGCTTAGATCTTCCGTCCCCAGATACGCAGTATTTT	CASSLDLPSPDTQYF
.	TRBV18	TRBD1	TRBJ2-4	TGTGCCAGCTCACCAGACAGGGCGAAAAACATTCAGTACTTC	CASSPDRAKNIQYF
.	TRBV18	.	TRBJ2-7	TGTGCCAGCTCACGAGGTCAACCAATCTCCTACGAGCAGTACTTC	CASSRGQPISYEQYF
.	TRBV7-9	.	TRBJ2-3	TGTGCCAGCAGCATGGGACTTTCCACAGATACGCAGTATTTT	CASSMGLSTDTQYF
once	TRBV7-9	.	TRBJ2-3	TGTGCCAGCAGCCCCTCCTCCTTCTTCACAGATACGCAGTATTTT	CASSPSSFFTDTQYF
.	TRBV5-1	.	TRBJ2-1	TGCGCCAGCAGCCTAGCCCCCTACAATGAGCAGTTCTTC	CASSLAPYNEQFF
.	TRBV7-9	.	TRBJ2-7	TGTGCCAGCAGCTTAGCCATGTTGAACAGGGTCAGCCACGAGCAGTACTTC	CASSLAMLNRVSHEQYF
.	TRBV12-5	TRBD1	TRBJ1-1	TGTGCTAGTGGTTCAAAACAGGGGGCGCGGACTGAAGCTTTCTTT	CASGSKQGARTEAFF
.	TRBV11-3	TRBD1	TRBJ2-6	TGTGCCAGCAGCACCGGGACAGGACAGGCTGGGGCCAACGTCCTGACTTTC	CASSTGTGQAGANVLTF